The clone carrying this T cell receptor (beta chain) showed up just a few times. One junction end does not reproduce the germline sequence, and a read error may be involved. An absence of ophthalmopathy progression within 18 months meant stable Graves' hyperthyroidism. Hyperthyroidism, newly diagnosed and lasting under 2 months, affected patients aged 18 to 65. On the basis of clinical symptoms, serum thyroxine and TRAb, thyroid ultrasound and orbital computed tomography, diagnoses were made. The PBMCs were sourced from fresh peripheral blood (about 10 ml). Germline V gives CDR1 MNHNS, CDR2 SASEGT. The CDR3 covers 15 residues. Amplified TCR beta CDR3 regions came from RNA transcripts. TCR CDR3 underwent first-round RT-PCR with the HTBI primer set. TCRdb fed the multiplex PCR reads into MiXCR, producing one record per CDR3 protein. Of some 560,000 distinct CDR3 sequences in the sample, around 15% were seen once.

These data come from a study of T cells in Graves' hyperthyroidism and ophthalmopathy. This TCR was sampled from a woman between 40 and 50 years old with Graves' hyperthyroidism. What was sequenced was blood. J is TRBJ1-5 and V is TRBV6-1; 9 bases are shared with TRBD1. The CDR3 coding sequence is TGTGCCAGCAGTGAGACAGGGGGTAGCGATCAGCCCCAGCATTTT. This encodes CASSETGGSDQPQHF.